This entry is about one TCR beta chain. Its target is unknown. Individual cDNA molecules were tagged with unique molecular identifiers. Using its own MiXCR run on the 5' RACE reads, TCRdb lists one record per CDR3 protein. The table lists more than 45,000 distinct CDR3 sequences, roughly 13% of them singletons. This record comes from a study of early T cells in non-severe SARS-CoV-2 infection. Study information: From unsorted whole blood, bulk RNA was sequenced, and the chains remained unpaired. Whole-study findings and limits: The VDJdb matching leaned toward anti-spike CD8 responses and overlooked private and CD4 specificities.

The CDR3 has 13 residues. Trimming left V 10 bases short and J 5 bases short, with 15 bases between. The germline V gene encodes CDR1 SGHVS and CDR2 FNYEAQ. Input material: whole blood. The TCR originated in an adult who was a healthcare worker with PCR-confirmed SARS-CoV-2 infection or an uninfected control (not recorded which). The chain employs TRBV7-6 and TRBJ2-1; D possibly corresponds to TRBD2 (6 bases). CDR3 loop: CATWDFRDNEQFF. As DNA, the CDR3 is TGTGCCACCTGGGACTTTCGTGACAATGAGCAGTTCTTC.